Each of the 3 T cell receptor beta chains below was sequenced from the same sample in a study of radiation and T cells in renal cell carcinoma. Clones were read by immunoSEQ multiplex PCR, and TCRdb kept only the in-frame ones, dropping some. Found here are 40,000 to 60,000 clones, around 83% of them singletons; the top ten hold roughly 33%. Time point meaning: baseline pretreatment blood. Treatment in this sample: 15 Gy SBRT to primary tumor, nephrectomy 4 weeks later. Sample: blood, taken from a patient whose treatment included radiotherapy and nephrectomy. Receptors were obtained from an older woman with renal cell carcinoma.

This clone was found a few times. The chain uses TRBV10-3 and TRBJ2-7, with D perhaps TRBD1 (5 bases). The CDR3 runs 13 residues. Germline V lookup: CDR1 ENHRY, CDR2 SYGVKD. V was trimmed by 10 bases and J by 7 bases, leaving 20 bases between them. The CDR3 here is CATSSREAREQYF. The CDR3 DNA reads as TGTGCCACCTCGAGCAGGGAAGCTCGGGAGCAGTACTTC.

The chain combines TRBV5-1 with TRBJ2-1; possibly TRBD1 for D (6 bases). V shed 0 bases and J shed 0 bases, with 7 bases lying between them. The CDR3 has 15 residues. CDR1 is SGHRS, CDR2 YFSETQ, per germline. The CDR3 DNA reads TGCGCCAGCAGCTTGGGACAGGTCTCCTACAATGAGCAGTTCTTC. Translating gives CASSLGQVSYNEQFF.

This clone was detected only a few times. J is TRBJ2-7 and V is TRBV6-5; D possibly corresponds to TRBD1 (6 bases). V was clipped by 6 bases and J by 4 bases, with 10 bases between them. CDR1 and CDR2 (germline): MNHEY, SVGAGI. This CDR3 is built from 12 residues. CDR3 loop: CASRDGQYEQYF. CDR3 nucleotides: TGTGCCAGCAGAGACGGACAGTACGAGCAGTACTTC.